The sequence of this T cell receptor beta chain was determined in a study of control samples from healthy donors and cancer patients. Sequenced by immunoSEQ multiplex PCR; TCRdb stores in-frame clones only, minus some. The table has 26,000 or so clones, roughly 89% seen once. The table lists this clone with a few counts. The V gene's germline CDR1 is SGHNT and CDR2 YYREEE (reference sequence). The CDR3 sequence is 13 residues long. The V end lost 2 bases, the J end lost 4 bases, and 7 bases lay between the germline ends. The sample was PBMCs. The chain combines TRBV5-4 with TRBJ1-3; D might be TRBD1 (6 bases). This sequence was found in a man in his forties or fifties with lung cancer. In DNA form, the CDR3 reads TGTGCCAGCAGCTTAAGGGGGGGAAACACCATATATTTT. Translating gives CASSLRGGNTIYF.